This T cell receptor (beta chain) is from a study of T cell changes during pregnancy in multiple sclerosis. Assay: immunoSEQ multiplex PCR; the TCRdb copy retains only in-frame clones and omits some. The data hold 70,000 to 95,000 clones, with roughly nine tenths observed a single time. Trimming stripped 0 bases from V and 2 bases from J, with 14 bases between. Germline CDR1 MGHRA, CDR2 YSYEKL. The CDR3 runs to 17 residues. This TCR derives from a female donor in good health, enrolled as a control in a pregnancy study. Sample: peripheral blood, taken in the second trimester of pregnancy. V usage is TRBV4-1 and J usage is TRBJ1-3, with D possibly being TRBD1 (5 bases). The CDR3 here is CASSQEGGRGTGNTIYF. CDR3 sequence (DNA): TGCGCCAGCAGCCAAGAGGGGGGAAGAGGGACTGGAAACACCATATATTTT.